This TCR beta chain stems from a study of early T cells in non-severe SARS-CoV-2 infection. Turning to the study itself: Sequenced material consisted of bulk RNA (from unsorted whole blood), and chains were unpaired. General study points: Matching with VDJdb favored anti-spike CD8 responses (missing private and CD4 specificities).

With respect to this clonotype: Its specificity is not known.

Germline lookup yields CDR1 SQVTM and CDR2 ANQGSEA. Deletions cut 0 bases from V and 3 bases from J, with 15 bases between. The CDR3 length is 16 residues. The TCR library protocol was used to attach unique molecular identifiers. These identifiers were attached to individual cDNA molecules. In TCRdb, the 5' RACE reads were re-called with MiXCR into one record per CDR3 protein. This table has around 53,000 distinct CDR3 sequences, approximately 10% appearing once. The source material was whole blood. This clonotype was obtained from an adult who was a healthcare worker with PCR-confirmed SARS-CoV-2 infection or an uninfected control (not recorded which). J is TRBJ1-3 and V is TRBV29-1, with D possibly being TRBD1 (6 bases). The CDR3 loop is CSVEDRQGQGGNTIYF. The CDR3 nucleotides are TGCAGCGTTGAAGATCGGCAGGGGCAAGGTGGAAACACCATATATTTT.